This T cell receptor beta chain originates from a study of T cell responses to AZD1222 COVID-19 vaccine. The germline CDR1 and CDR2 sequences are LNHDA and SQIVND (reference sequence). The CDR3 sequence is 12 residues long. The method was immunoSEQ multiplex PCR; TCRdb's version includes in-frame clones alone and lacks a portion of them. Found here are 100,000 to 120,000 clones, around 89% of them singletons; the top ten hold under 3%. This sequence was found in an adult in good health. The sequencing here drew on peripheral blood, taken on day 0 of AZD1222 vaccination. The chain couples TRBV19 to TRBJ1-2, with TRBD1 matching over 10 bases. CDR3 nucleotides: TGTCCAGAGAGGGACAGGGGAGAGGGCTACACCTTC. Its translation: CPERDRGEGYTF.